This is a list of T cell receptor beta chains from one sample in a study of control samples from healthy donors and cancer patients. Sequencing used immunoSEQ multiplex PCR; TCRdb keeps in-frame clones, though not all of them. The repertoire consists of some 140,000 clones, with about 94% occurring once and the leading ten covering approximately 14%. Sequencing input: PBMCs. The receptors come from a man between 60 and 70 years old with colorectal cancer. The CDR3 runs from the conserved cysteine through the conserved F or W. A D gene is named only where the DNA matches it firmly. Size is omitted from some rows. Given values are once, few, many or a class for expanded clones.

V: TRBV6-5
J: TRBJ1-2
size: .
D: .
CDR3: CASRTDRRAPDGYTF
DNA: TGTGCCAGCAGAACTGACAGGCGGGCCCCCGATGGCTACACCTTC

V: TRBV27
J: TRBJ1-1
size: .
D: .
CDR3: CASSHQNTEAFF
DNA: TGTGCCAGCAGTCACCAGAACACTGAAGCTTTCTTT

V: TRBV7-6
J: TRBJ2-5
size: .
D: .
CDR3: CASSRGDTWGETQYF
DNA: TGTGCCAGCAGCCGGGGGGACACTTGGGGAGAGACCCAGTACTTC

V: TRBV7-2
J: TRBJ1-3
size: once
D: .
CDR3: CASSSQLTGTGNTIYF
DNA: TGTGCCAGCAGCTCACAGTTAACAGGGACTGGAAACACCATATATTTT

V: TRBV4-3
J: TRBJ2-7
size: .
D: .
CDR3: CASSQDRGGYEQYF
DNA: TGCGCCAGCAGCCAAGACAGGGGGGGATACGAGCAGTACTTC

V: TRBV29-1
J: TRBJ2-5
size: .
D: .
CDR3: CSVGQIQETQYF
DNA: TGCAGCGTTGGGCAGATCCAAGAGACCCAGTACTTC

V: TRBV7-9
J: TRBJ1-4
size: .
D: .
CDR3: CASSSVWGFNEKLFF
DNA: TGTGCCAGCAGCTCGGTGTGGGGGTTTAATGAAAAACTGTTTTTT

V: TRBV10-2
J: TRBJ1-3
size: .
D: .
CDR3: CASSPSGNTIYF
DNA: TGCGCCAGCAGTCCCTCTGGAAACACCATATATTTT

V: TRBV6-5
J: TRBJ1-5
size: .
D: .
CDR3: CASSYSLPSGQPQHF
DNA: TGTGCCAGCAGTTACTCTCTCCCCTCGGGTCAGCCCCAGCATTTT

V: TRBV6-2/TRBV6-3
J: TRBJ2-7
size: .
D: .
CDR3: CASSYRIQPYEQYF
DNA: TGTGCCAGCAGTTACCGTATCCAGCCCTACGAGCAGTACTTC

V: TRBV7-9
J: TRBJ2-5
size: .
D: TRBD2
CDR3: CASSRSGGVETQYF
DNA: TGTGCCAGCAGTCGTTCCGGGGGGGTTGAGACCCAGTACTTC

V: TRBV4-3
J: TRBJ1-5
size: .
D: .
CDR3: CASSQETGYNQPQHF
DNA: TGCGCCAGCAGCCAAGAAACGGGTTACAATCAGCCCCAGCATTTT

V: TRBV27
J: TRBJ2-5
size: .
D: TRBD1
CDR3: CASSFGQGAVWETQYF
DNA: TGTGCCAGCAGTTTTGGGCAGGGGGCGGTATGGGAGACCCAGTACTTC

V: TRBV24-1
J: TRBJ2-3
size: .
D: TRBD1
CDR3: CATSDSLDRGGTDTQYF
DNA: TGTGCCACCAGTGATTCCCTGGACAGGGGAGGCACAGATACGCAGTATTTT

V: TRBV7-8
J: TRBJ2-5
size: .
D: .
CDR3: CASSPTRARQETQYF
DNA: TGTGCCAGCAGCCCCACTCGGGCGAGACAAGAGACCCAGTACTTC

V: TRBV3-1/TRBV3-2
J: TRBJ1-4
size: .
D: TRBD1
CDR3: CASSPVEGQGNEKLFF
DNA: TGTGCCAGCAGCCCCGTGGAGGGACAGGGCAATGAAAAACTGTTTTTT

V: TRBV14
J: TRBJ2-7
size: .
D: TRBD1
CDR3: CASSHRRDRGTMYEQYF
DNA: TGTGCCAGCAGCCATCGCCGGGACAGGGGGACCATGTACGAGCAGTACTTC

V: TRBV9
J: TRBJ2-2
size: once
D: .
CDR3: CASSVREGPPTGELFF
DNA: TGTGCCAGCAGCGTTCGAGAGGGACCCCCCACCGGGGAGCTGTTTTTT

V: TRBV2
J: TRBJ2-7
size: .
D: .
CDR3: CASSEGRASYEQYF
DNA: TGTGCCAGCAGTGAAGGCAGGGCATCCTACGAGCAGTACTTC

V: TRBV6-5
J: TRBJ1-6
size: .
D: .
CDR3: CASSRTKGGSPLHF
DNA: TGTGCCAGCAGCCGCACAAAAGGGGGTTCACCCCTCCACTTT

V: TRBV12-3/TRBV12-4
J: TRBJ1-2
size: .
D: .
CDR3: CASSLSEGAGYTF
DNA: TGTGCCAGCAGTTTATCAGAAGGTGCTGGCTACACCTTC

V: TRBV2
J: TRBJ2-7
size: .
D: .
CDR3: CASSVTNYEQYF
DNA: TGTGCCAGCAGTGTGACGAACTACGAGCAGTACTTC

V: TRBV12-3/TRBV12-4
J: TRBJ1-5
size: .
D: .
CDR3: CASSFGDQPQHF
DNA: TGTGCCAGCAGTTTTGGAGACCAGCCCCAGCATTTT

V: TRBV9
J: TRBJ1-1
size: .
D: .
CDR3: CASSVGPTGAEAFF
DNA: TGTGCCAGCAGCGTAGGCCCCACGGGAGCCGAAGCTTTCTTT

V: TRBV28
J: TRBJ1-1
size: once
D: .
CDR3: CASSLYRVGPEAFF
DNA: TGTGCCAGCAGTTTGTACAGGGTGGGCCCTGAAGCTTTCTTT

V: TRBV7-2
J: TRBJ2-7
size: .
D: TRBD2
CDR3: CASSRGEGGRYEQYF
DNA: TGTGCCAGCAGCCGCGGGGAGGGAGGTCGCTACGAGCAGTACTTC

V: TRBV5-1
J: TRBJ2-7
size: .
D: TRBD1
CDR3: CASAIGTASSYEQYF
DNA: TGCGCCAGCGCTATTGGGACAGCTAGCTCCTACGAGCAGTACTTC

V: TRBV7-6
J: TRBJ1-2
size: .
D: TRBD1
CDR3: CASSLVGQGADGYTF
DNA: TGTGCCAGCAGCTTAGTCGGACAGGGGGCAGATGGCTACACCTTC

V: TRBV25-1
J: TRBJ2-3
size: .
D: TRBD1
CDR3: CASRRQGSIDTQYF
DNA: TGTGCCAGCAGAAGACAGGGTTCGATAGATACGCAGTATTTT

V: TRBV12-3/TRBV12-4
J: TRBJ1-1
size: once
D: .
CDR3: CASTAGNTEAFF
DNA: TGTGCCAGCACGGCCGGGAACACTGAAGCTTTCTTT

V: TRBV2
J: TRBJ2-1
size: .
D: TRBD2
CDR3: CASSGGGVWNEQFF
DNA: TGTGCCAGCAGTGGGGGGGGAGTTTGGAATGAGCAGTTCTTC

V: TRBV5-1
J: TRBJ2-7
size: .
D: .
CDR3: CASSSTGFSYEQYF
DNA: TGCGCCAGCAGCTCCACAGGGTTCTCCTACGAGCAGTACTTC

V: TRBV11-2
J: TRBJ1-5
size: .
D: .
CDR3: CASSLWGDSNQPQHF
DNA: TGTGCCAGCAGCTTATGGGGAGATAGCAATCAGCCCCAGCATTTT

V: TRBV3-1/TRBV3-2
J: TRBJ2-5
size: .
D: .
CDR3: CASSQDLNTNTKRPQYF
DNA: TGTGCCAGCAGCCAAGACCTTAATACCAACACCAAGAGACCCCAGTACTTC

V: TRBV6-1
J: TRBJ1-2
size: once
D: .
CDR3: CASSEKSGAGGGKANYGYTF
DNA: TGTGCCAGCAGTGAAAAAAGCGGAGCAGGAGGGGGGAAAGCTAACTATGGCTACACCTTC

V: TRBV11-2
J: TRBJ1-6
size: .
D: .
CDR3: CASSLSSSYNSPLHF
DNA: TGTGCCAGCAGCTTAAGCAGCTCCTATAATTCACCCCTCCACTTT

V: TRBV6-1
J: TRBJ1-1
size: .
D: .
CDR3: CASSEEGWTEAFF
DNA: TGTGCCAGCAGTGAAGAGGGATGGACTGAAGCTTTCTTT

V: TRBV29-1
J: TRBJ2-7
size: .
D: TRBD2
CDR3: CSVTSGAYEQYF
DNA: TGCAGCGTGACTAGCGGGGCTTACGAGCAGTACTTC

V: TRBV30
J: TRBJ2-7
size: .
D: .
CDR3: CAWSEGFNEQYF
DNA: TGTGCCTGGAGTGAAGGGTTCAACGAGCAGTACTTC

V: TRBV5-1
J: TRBJ2-2
size: .
D: TRBD1
CDR3: CASSVSQGANTGELFF
DNA: TGCGCCAGCAGCGTATCACAGGGGGCGAACACCGGGGAGCTGTTTTTT

V: TRBV19
J: TRBJ1-5
size: .
D: .
CDR3: CASSEVGANQPQHF
DNA: TGTGCCAGTAGTGAGGTTGGAGCGAATCAGCCCCAGCATTTT

V: TRBV24-1
J: TRBJ1-1
size: .
D: TRBD1
CDR3: CATSEPGQGAFF
DNA: TGTGCCACCAGTGAACCGGGACAGGGAGCTTTCTTT

V: TRBV10-3
J: TRBJ1-1
size: .
D: TRBD1
CDR3: CAIRSGTGEWGAEAFF
DNA: TGTGCCATCAGATCCGGGACAGGGGAATGGGGAGCTGAAGCTTTCTTT

V: TRBV10-1
J: TRBJ1-1
size: .
D: .
CDR3: CASRGGMNTEAFF
DNA: TGCGCCAGCCGTGGGGGAATGAACACTGAAGCTTTCTTT

V: TRBV18
J: TRBJ1-5
size: .
D: TRBD1
CDR3: CASSPTGGLGQPQHF
DNA: TGTGCCAGCTCACCAACAGGGGGCTTAGGTCAGCCCCAGCATTTT

V: TRBV11-2
J: TRBJ1-5
size: .
D: .
CDR3: CASSSYISGCNQPQHF
DNA: TGTGCCAGCAGCTCCTATATTTCAGGTTGCAATCAGCCCCAGCATTTT